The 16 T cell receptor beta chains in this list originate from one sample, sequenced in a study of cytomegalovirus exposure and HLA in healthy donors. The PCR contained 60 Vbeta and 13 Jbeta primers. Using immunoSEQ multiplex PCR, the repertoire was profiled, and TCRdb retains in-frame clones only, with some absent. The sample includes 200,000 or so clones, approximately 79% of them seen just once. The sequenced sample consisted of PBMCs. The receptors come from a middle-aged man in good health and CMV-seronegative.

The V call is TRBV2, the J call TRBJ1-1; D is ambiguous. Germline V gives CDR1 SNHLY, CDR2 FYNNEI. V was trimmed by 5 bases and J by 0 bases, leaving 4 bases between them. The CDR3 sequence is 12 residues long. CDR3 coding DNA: TGTGCCAGCAGTAAGCTGAACACTGAAGCTTTCTTT. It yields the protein CASSKLNTEAFF.

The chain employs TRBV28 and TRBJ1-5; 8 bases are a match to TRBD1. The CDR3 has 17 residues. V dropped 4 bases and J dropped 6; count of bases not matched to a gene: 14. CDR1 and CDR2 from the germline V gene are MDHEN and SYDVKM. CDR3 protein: CASSSPSSGGRGQPQHF. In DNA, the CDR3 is TGTGCCAGCAGTTCCCCGTCCTCAGGGGGCCGGGGTCAGCCCCAGCATTTT.

The CDR3, as DNA: TGTGCCAGCAGCTCCTATCTAGATAATAATGAAAAACTGTTTTTT. Amino acids: CASSSYLDNNEKLFF. The chain uses TRBV7-9 and TRBJ1-4; D is ambiguous. CDR1 is SEHNR and CDR2 is FQNEAQ in the germline V gene (reference sequence). V lost 4 bases and J lost 4, with 13 bases in between. The CDR3 contains 15 residues.

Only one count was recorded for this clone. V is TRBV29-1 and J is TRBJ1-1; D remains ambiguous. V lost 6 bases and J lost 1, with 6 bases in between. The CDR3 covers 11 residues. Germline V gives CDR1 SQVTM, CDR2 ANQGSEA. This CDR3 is CSVDTNTEAFF. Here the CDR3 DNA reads TGCAGCGTAGACACGAACACTGAAGCTTTCTTT. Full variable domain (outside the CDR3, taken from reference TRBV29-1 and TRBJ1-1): SAVISQKPSRDICQRGTSLTIQCQVDSQVTMMFWYRQQPGQSLTLIATANQGSEATYESGFVIDKFPISRPNLTFSTLTVSNMSPEDSSIYLCSVDTNTEAFFGQGTRLTVV.

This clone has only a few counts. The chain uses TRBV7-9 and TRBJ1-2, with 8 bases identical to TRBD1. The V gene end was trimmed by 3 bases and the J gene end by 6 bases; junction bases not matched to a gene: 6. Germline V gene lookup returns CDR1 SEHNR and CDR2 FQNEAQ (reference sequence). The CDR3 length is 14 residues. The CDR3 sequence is CASSLTGVVHGYTF. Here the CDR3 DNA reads TGTGCCAGCAGCTTGACAGGGGTTGTTCATGGCTACACCTTC. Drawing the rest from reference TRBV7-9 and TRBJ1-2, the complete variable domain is DTGVSQNPRHKITKRGQNVTFRCDPISEHNRLYWYRQTLGQGPEFLTYFQNEAQLEKSRLLSDRFSAERPKGSFSTLEIQRTEQGDSAMYLCASSLTGVVHGYTFGSGTRLTVV.

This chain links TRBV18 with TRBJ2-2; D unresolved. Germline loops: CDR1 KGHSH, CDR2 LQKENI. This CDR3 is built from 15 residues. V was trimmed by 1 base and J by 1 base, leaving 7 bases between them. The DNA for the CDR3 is TGTGCCAGCTCACCACAGTACAGGAACACCGGGGAGCTGTTTTTT. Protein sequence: CASSPQYRNTGELFF.

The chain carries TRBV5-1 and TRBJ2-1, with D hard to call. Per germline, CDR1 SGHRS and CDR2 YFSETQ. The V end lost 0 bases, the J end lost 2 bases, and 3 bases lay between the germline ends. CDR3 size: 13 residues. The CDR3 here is CASSLGTYNEQFF. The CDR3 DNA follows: TGCGCCAGCAGCTTGGGTACCTACAATGAGCAGTTCTTC.

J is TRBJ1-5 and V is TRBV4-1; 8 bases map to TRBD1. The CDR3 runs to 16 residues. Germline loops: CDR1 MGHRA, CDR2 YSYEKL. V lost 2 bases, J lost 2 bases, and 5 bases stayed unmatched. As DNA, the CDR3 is TGCGCCAGCAGCCAACAGACAGGGGCAGGCAATCAGCCCCAGCATTTT. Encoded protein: CASSQQTGAGNQPQHF.

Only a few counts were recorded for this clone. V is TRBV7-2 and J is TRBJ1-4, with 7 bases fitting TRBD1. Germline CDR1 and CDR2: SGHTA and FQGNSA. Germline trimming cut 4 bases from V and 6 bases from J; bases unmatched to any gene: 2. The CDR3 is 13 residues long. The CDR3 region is CASSSGQDEKLFF. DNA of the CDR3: TGTGCCAGCAGCTCCGGACAGGATGAAAAACTGTTTTTT.

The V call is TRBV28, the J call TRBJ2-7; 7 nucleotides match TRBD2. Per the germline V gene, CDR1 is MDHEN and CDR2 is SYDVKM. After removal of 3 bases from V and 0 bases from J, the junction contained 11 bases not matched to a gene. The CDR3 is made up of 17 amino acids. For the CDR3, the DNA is TGTGCCAGCAGTTTGCCCCGGGGAGGGAGGAGCTCCTACGAGCAGTACTTC. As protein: CASSLPRGGRSSYEQYF.

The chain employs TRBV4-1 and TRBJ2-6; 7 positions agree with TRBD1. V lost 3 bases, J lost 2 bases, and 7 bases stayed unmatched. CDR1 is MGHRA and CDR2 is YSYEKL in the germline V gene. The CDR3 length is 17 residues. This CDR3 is CASSQPTGKAGANVLTF. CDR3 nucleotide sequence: TGCGCCAGCAGCCAGCCGACAGGGAAAGCTGGGGCCAACGTCCTGACTTTC.

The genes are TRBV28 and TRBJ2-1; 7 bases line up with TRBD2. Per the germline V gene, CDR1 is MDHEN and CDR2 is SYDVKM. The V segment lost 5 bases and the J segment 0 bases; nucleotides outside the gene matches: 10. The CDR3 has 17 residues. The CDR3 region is CASSPRLALSSYNEQFF. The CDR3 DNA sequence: TGTGCCAGCAGTCCAAGACTAGCCTTAAGCTCCTACAATGAGCAGTTCTTC.

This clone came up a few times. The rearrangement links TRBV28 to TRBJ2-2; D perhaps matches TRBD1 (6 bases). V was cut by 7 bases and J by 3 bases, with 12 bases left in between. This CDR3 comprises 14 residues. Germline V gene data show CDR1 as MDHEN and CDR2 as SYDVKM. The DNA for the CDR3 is TGTGCCAGCAAACAGGACAGCGACACCGGGGAGCTGTTTTTT. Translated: CASKQDSDTGELFF.

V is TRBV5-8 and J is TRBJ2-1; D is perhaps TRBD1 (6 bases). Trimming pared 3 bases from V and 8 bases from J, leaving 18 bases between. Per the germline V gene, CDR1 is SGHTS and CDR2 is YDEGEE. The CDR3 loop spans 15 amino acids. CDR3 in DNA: TGTGCCAGCAGCTCATCCCGGGACACCGACGATGAGCAGTTCTTC. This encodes CASSSSRDTDDEQFF.

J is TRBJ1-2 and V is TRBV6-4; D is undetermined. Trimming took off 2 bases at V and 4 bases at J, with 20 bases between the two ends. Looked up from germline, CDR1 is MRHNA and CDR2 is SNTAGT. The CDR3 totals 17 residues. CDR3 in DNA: TGTGCCAGCAGTGACCCCTTAGACATATTCGCGGGCTATGGCTACACCTTC. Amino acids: CASSDPLDIFAGYGYTF.

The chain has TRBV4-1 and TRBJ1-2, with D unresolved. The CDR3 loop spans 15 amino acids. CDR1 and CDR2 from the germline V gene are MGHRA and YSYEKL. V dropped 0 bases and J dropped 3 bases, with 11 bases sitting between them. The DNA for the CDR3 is TGCGCCAGCAGCCAAGACCGGGAGGGCTACTATGGCTACACCTTC. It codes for CASSQDREGYYGYTF.